The 7 T cell receptor beta chains below all came from one sample that was sequenced in a study of cytomegalovirus exposure and HLA in healthy donors. Researchers ran the PCR with 60 Vbeta and 13 Jbeta primers. TCRdb's copy holds only in-frame clones and misses some; the assay was immunoSEQ multiplex PCR. The table has some 200,000 clones, roughly 80% seen once. Sequencing used PBMCs. These receptor sequences come from a man aged 50 or older in good health and CMV-seronegative.

This clone was counted a few times. V usage is TRBV2 and J usage is TRBJ2-1; TRBD2 is a possible D gene (6 bases). This CDR3 spans 15 amino acids. CDR1 is SNHLY and CDR2 is FYNNEI in the germline V gene. V lost 2 bases and J 2 bases, leaving 10 bases between the germline ends. In nucleotides, the CDR3 is TGTGCCAGCAGTGAACGGGGCGGGACCTACAATGAGCAGTTCTTC. Residues: CASSERGGTYNEQFF. Together with reference TRBV2 and TRBJ2-1, the CDR3 gives the full variable domain: EPEVTQTPSHQVTQMGQEVILRCVPISNHLYFYWYRQILGQKVEFLVSFYNNEISEKSEIFDDQFSVERPDGSNFTLKIRSTKLEDSAMYFCASSERGGTYNEQFFGPGTRLTVL.

This rearrangement joins TRBV25-1 to TRBJ2-5; 7 bases agree with TRBD2. Trimming removed 5 bases from V and 5 bases from J; junction bases left unmatched: 11. There are 15 residues in the CDR3. Germline assignment: CDR1 MGHDK and CDR2 SYGVNS. The CDR3 sequence: CASSPPSGRGETQYF. The CDR3 bases are TGTGCCAGCAGTCCGCCCTCCGGGCGGGGGGAGACCCAGTACTTC.

J is TRBJ1-1 and V is TRBV30; no clear D. The CDR3 contains 16 residues. Trimming removed 0 bases from V and 0 bases from J, with 14 bases in between. Germline lookup yields CDR1 GTSNPN and CDR2 SVGIG (reference sequence). Here the CDR3 DNA reads TGTGCCTGGAGTGTTATACAGCTTAACATGAACACTGAAGCTTTCTTT. Protein: CAWSVIQLNMNTEAFF.

The chain has TRBV7-2 and TRBJ2-5; a weak D match, TRBD1 (6 bases). The V end lost 5 bases, the J end lost 5 bases, and 15 bases lay between the germline ends. The germline V gene encodes CDR1 SGHTA and CDR2 FQGNSA. The CDR3 loop spans 14 amino acids. The CDR3 nucleotides are TGTGCCAGCAGCACGACCAGGGGTTTGGAGACCCAGTACTTC. Residues: CASSTTRGLETQYF.

About this clone: The junction departs from the called germline gene at one end, perhaps through a read error. This chain links TRBV7-9 with TRBJ2-5; 10 bases line up with TRBD1. The CDR3 length is 17 residues. Germline CDR1 and CDR2: SEHNR and FQNEAQ (reference sequence). CDR3 in DNA: TGTTCCAGCAGCTCCTTTAAACGGGACAGGGGAGTGGAGACCCAGTACTTC. This encodes CSSSSFKRDRGVETQYF.

The chain links TRBV7-6 to TRBJ1-6, with D maybe TRBD1 (6 bases). Trimming removed 6 bases at V and 5 bases at J, with 14 bases between. The CDR3 has 15 amino acids. Germline CDR1 reads SGHVS; CDR2 reads FNYEAQ. CDR3 protein: CASSPGQFNNSPLHF. In DNA, the CDR3 is TGTGCCAGCAGTCCTGGACAGTTCAATAATTCACCCCTCCACTTT.

This clone was seen more than once but under ten times. This sequence joins TRBV6-5 and TRBJ2-7; D gene ambiguous. Trimming took 0 bases from V and 4 from J, leaving 13 bases between them. The V gene's germline CDR1 is MNHEY and CDR2 SVGAGI. This CDR3 is 15 amino acids long. CDR3 region: CASSYSKLPFYEQYF. CDR3 coding DNA: TGTGCCAGCAGTTACTCGAAACTGCCTTTTTACGAGCAGTACTTC.